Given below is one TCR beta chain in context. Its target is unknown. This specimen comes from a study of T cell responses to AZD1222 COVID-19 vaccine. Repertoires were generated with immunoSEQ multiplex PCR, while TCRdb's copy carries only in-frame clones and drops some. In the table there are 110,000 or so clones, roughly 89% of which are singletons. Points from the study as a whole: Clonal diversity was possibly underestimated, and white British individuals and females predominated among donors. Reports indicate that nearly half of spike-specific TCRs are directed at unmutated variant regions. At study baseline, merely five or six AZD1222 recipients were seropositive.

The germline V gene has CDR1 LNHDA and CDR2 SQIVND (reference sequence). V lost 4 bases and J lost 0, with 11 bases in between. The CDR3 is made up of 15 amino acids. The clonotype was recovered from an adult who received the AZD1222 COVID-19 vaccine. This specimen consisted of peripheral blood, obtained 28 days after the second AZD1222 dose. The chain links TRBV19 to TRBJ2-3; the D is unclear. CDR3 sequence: CASSRGQSSTDTQYF. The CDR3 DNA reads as TGTGCCAGTAGTAGGGGTCAAAGCAGCACAGATACGCAGTATTTT.